The rows below give T cell receptor beta chains drawn from one sample of a study of T cells in Graves' hyperthyroidism and ophthalmopathy. TCRdb independently ran MiXCR on the multiplex PCR reads; one entry per CDR3 protein. The sample contains some 720,000 distinct CDR3 sequences, over 15% of which appear only once. The sample was blood. Receptors were obtained from a man aged 18 to 30 with Graves' hyperthyroidism. Both conserved end residues are part of each CDR3. Fields, in order: J gene, V gene, CDR3 protein.

j_gene: TRBJ2-1; v_gene: TRBV28; CDR3aa: CASTLGGLSEQFF
j_gene: TRBJ2-5; v_gene: TRBV18; CDR3aa: CASSRRSDRGFQETQYF
j_gene: TRBJ2-5; v_gene: TRBV4-1; CDR3aa: CASSQVGFGGSGETQYF
j_gene: TRBJ2-3; v_gene: TRBV7-9; CDR3aa: CASSFLELGEYF
j_gene: TRBJ1-6; v_gene: TRBV25-1; CDR3aa: CASSESGRGNSPLHF
j_gene: TRBJ1-1; v_gene: TRBV20-1; CDR3aa: CSARDGGGRDTEAFF
j_gene: TRBJ2-2; v_gene: TRBV28; CDR3aa: CASRLGGYTGELFF
j_gene: TRBJ2-5; v_gene: TRBV7-2; CDR3aa: CASSFKGREETQYF
j_gene: TRBJ1-2; v_gene: TRBV11-2; CDR3aa: CASSLVQTRGGYTF
j_gene: TRBJ2-7; v_gene: TRBV12-3/TRBV12-4; CDR3aa: CASSLGGQANEQYF
j_gene: TRBJ1-5; v_gene: TRBV3-1; CDR3aa: CASSPGDRGTQPQHF
j_gene: .; v_gene: TRBV7-2; CDR3aa: CASSRRGTQYF
j_gene: TRBJ1-2; v_gene: TRBV7-3; CDR3aa: CASSPSRGGLEEGYTF
j_gene: TRBJ1-1; v_gene: TRBV6-9; CDR3aa: CASSYPMGEAFF
j_gene: TRBJ1-1; v_gene: TRBV24-1; CDR3aa: CASSDRGREAFF
j_gene: TRBJ1-6; v_gene: TRBV2; CDR3aa: CASSAEFYNSPLHF
j_gene: TRBJ1-1; v_gene: TRBV20-1; CDR3aa: CSARTGALDTEAFF
j_gene: TRBJ2-5; v_gene: TRBV10-3; CDR3aa: CAISAGLAGEEETQYF
j_gene: TRBJ1-5; v_gene: TRBV20-1; CDR3aa: CSAREGRLGQPQHF
j_gene: TRBJ2-6; v_gene: TRBV11-2; CDR3aa: CASSLDRGANVLTF
j_gene: TRBJ2-5; v_gene: TRBV7-2; CDR3aa: CASSSRTGSIETQYF
j_gene: TRBJ2-7; v_gene: TRBV6-1; CDR3aa: CASSPLRGDRGYEQYF
j_gene: TRBJ1-2; v_gene: TRBV20-1; CDR3aa: CSAREPLGGEVGYTF
j_gene: TRBJ2-7; v_gene: TRBV2; CDR3aa: CASSSRTGPYEQYF
j_gene: TRBJ1-4; v_gene: TRBV14; CDR3aa: CASSQDRIGRREKLFF
j_gene: TRBJ2-1; v_gene: TRBV11-2; CDR3aa: CASSPRPGLAVFSYNEQFF
j_gene: TRBJ2-3; v_gene: TRBV27; CDR3aa: CASSHHSTSSDTQYF